The clone carrying this TCR beta chain has only a few counts. This sample stems from a study of identical twins. TCRdb used MiXCR to reprocess the 5' RACE reads, holding one entry per CDR3 protein. The sample includes 400,000 to 550,000 distinct CDR3 sequences, roughly an eighth of them seen just once. This CDR3 contains 13 residues. Germline assignment: CDR1 LNHDA and CDR2 SQIVND (reference sequence). Trimming removed 4 bases at V and 3 bases at J, with 9 bases between. The same sample was also used in a study of yellow fever vaccine responses in identical twins.

The sequence was collected from a woman between 18 and 29 years old in good health. J is TRBJ1-1 and V is TRBV19; D gene unclear. The specimen sequenced was CD4+ T cells sorted from blood. CDR3 nucleotide sequence: TGTGCCAGTAGTACTCTAATAGACACTGAAGCTTTCTTT. It codes for CASSTLIDTEAFF. The variable domain in full, with the rest retrieved from reference TRBV19 and TRBJ1-1, is DGGITQSPKYLFRKEGQNVTLSCEQNLNHDAMYWYRQDPGQGLRLIYYSQIVNDFQKGDIAEGYSVSREKKESFPLTVTSAQKNPTAFYLCASSTLIDTEAFFGQGTRLTVV.